These 8 T cell receptor beta chains originate from one sample sequenced in a study of shared T cell receptors in the human thymus. Clones were sequenced by immunoSEQ multiplex PCR, and TCRdb holds only the in-frame ones, with some missing. The sample consists of about 710,000 clones, approximately 87% of them appearing once. This sample also belongs to another study, concerning human thymus T cells.

The sequenced material came from thymocytes. These receptors all come from a boy under three years old with a congenital heart defect.

This rearrangement joins TRBV4-2 to TRBJ1-6; tentative D call: TRBD1 (6 bases). This CDR3 region has 20 residues. Germline-derived CDR1 and CDR2 are LGHNA and YNFKEQ. Between the trimmed V and J ends, which lost 0 bases and 9 bases, there was a span of 27 bases. The CDR3: CASSQDGLLGGHQGGSPLHF. For the CDR3, the DNA is TGTGCCAGCAGCCAAGATGGGTTACTTGGGGGACATCAAGGAGGTTCACCCCTCCACTTT.

V gene TRBV15 combines with J gene TRBJ2-3; 9 bases map to TRBD2. V was pared by 0 bases and J by 2 bases, with 12 bases of the junction left unmatched. The CDR3 contains 19 residues. Germline CDR1 and CDR2: LNHNV and YYDKDF (reference sequence). The CDR3: CATSRDSSTTSGNTDTQYF. The CDR3 coding sequence is TGTGCCACCAGCAGAGATAGCTCCACGACTAGCGGAAACACAGATACGCAGTATTTT.

V is TRBV19 and J is TRBJ1-1; 9 nucleotides match TRBD1. Trimming at V came to 5 bases and at J to 4 bases, leaving 5 bases not matched to a gene. CDR1 and CDR2 (germline): LNHDA, SQIVND (reference sequence). This CDR3 region has 14 residues. The CDR3 loop is CASSPPTGGTEAFF. The CDR3 DNA sequence: TGTGCCAGTAGTCCCCCGACAGGGGGCACTGAAGCTTTCTTT.

This chain uses TRBV2 with TRBJ2-5, with TRBD2 matching over 8 bases. Germline-derived CDR1 and CDR2 are SNHLY and FYNNEI. Trimming removed 8 bases from V and 1 base from J; junction bases left unmatched: 6. This CDR3 contains 14 residues. The CDR3 DNA reads as TGTGCCAGCTTTCGGGGGGGACCCCAAGAGACCCAGTACTTC. This sequence encodes CASFRGGPQETQYF.

The chain has TRBV5-8 and TRBJ2-1; the match to TRBD2 covers 8 bases. With V trimmed by 0 bases and J by 2 bases, 7 bases remained unmatched. The CDR3 totals 17 residues. The germline gives CDR1 SGHTS, CDR2 YDEGEE. CDR3 region: CASSLESGRRAYNEQFF. In DNA form, the CDR3 reads TGTGCCAGCAGCTTGGAAAGCGGGAGACGCGCCTACAATGAGCAGTTCTTC. Full variable domain (outside the CDR3, taken from reference TRBV5-8 and TRBJ2-1): EAGVTQSPTHLIKTRGQQATLRCSPISGHTSVYWYQQALGLGLQFLLWYDEGEERNRGNFPPRFSGRQFPNYSSELNVNALELEDSALYLCASSLESGRRAYNEQFFGPGTRLTVL.

CDR3 residues: CATAVGGHAEAFF. As DNA, the CDR3 is TGTGCCACTGCCGTGGGGGGTCACGCTGAAGCTTTCTTT. V usage is TRBV15 and J usage is TRBJ1-1, with D possibly being TRBD1 (5 bases). Trimming pared 9 bases from V and 6 bases from J, leaving 17 bases between. Germline-derived CDR1 and CDR2 are LNHNV and YYDKDF (reference sequence). This CDR3 is 13 amino acids long.

This clone was observed a single time. V and J are TRBV7-8 and TRBJ1-1; 8 bases are shared with TRBD1. This CDR3 is 15 amino acids long. V trimming: 1 base; J trimming: 1 base; junction bases outside the gene matches: 2. Germline V gene data show CDR1 as SGHVS and CDR2 as FQNEAQ. This CDR3 reads CASSLETGANTEAFF. The CDR3 DNA reads TGTGCCAGCAGCTTAGAGACAGGGGCGAACACTGAAGCTTTCTTT.

The CDR3 sequence is CATSRGQTSTDTQYF. For the CDR3, the DNA is TGTGCCACCAGCAGGGGACAGACTAGCACAGATACGCAGTATTTT. The chain combines TRBV15 with TRBJ2-3, with 7 bases aligning to TRBD1. The CDR3 sequence is 15 residues long. V trimming: 3 bases; J trimming: 0 bases; junction bases outside the gene matches: 3. Germline CDR1 and CDR2: LNHNV and YYDKDF (reference sequence).